This TCR beta chain originates from a study of cytomegalovirus exposure and HLA in healthy donors. In its sample, this clone was seen once. The germline V and J ends were trimmed by 2 bases and 4 bases, with 14 bases remaining between them. CDR1 and CDR2 (germline): MNHEY, SVGAGI. There are 15 residues in the CDR3. The PCR contained 60 Vbeta and 13 Jbeta primers. Profiling relied on immunoSEQ multiplex PCR, and the TCRdb table lists in-frame clones only, not all of them. The sample records 120,000 or so clones, approximately 80% being singletons. This sequence was found in a man between 45 and 60 years old in good health and CMV-seronegative. Sequencing input: PBMCs. The chain has TRBV6-5 and TRBJ1-2; D perhaps matches TRBD1 (5 bases). This CDR3 reads CASSYRGREGYGYTF. The CDR3 DNA follows: TGTGCCAGCAGTTACAGGGGCAGGGAGGGCTATGGCTACACCTTC.